This entry lists 20 T cell receptor beta chains sequenced from one sample in a study of cytomegalovirus exposure and HLA in healthy donors. The PCR ran on 60 Vbeta and 13 Jbeta primers. Assay used: immunoSEQ multiplex PCR; TCRdb lists only in-frame clones, some missing. The sample carries 95,000 or so clones, approximately 81% recorded once. The material sequenced was PBMCs. These receptors originate from a woman in her 70s in good health and CMV-seropositive.

The V and J genes are TRBV6-1 and TRBJ2-7; D unresolved. This CDR3 contains 13 residues. CDR1 is MNHNS and CDR2 is SASEGT in the germline V gene. The V end was cut by 2 bases, the J end by 0 bases, with 5 bases between. The CDR3 sequence: CASSEHSSYEQYF. The CDR3, as DNA: TGTGCCAGCAGTGAACACAGCTCCTACGAGCAGTACTTC.

This rearrangement joins TRBV19 to TRBJ1-3; D unclear. V dropped 6 bases and J dropped 3 bases, with 18 bases sitting between them. Per the germline V gene, CDR1 is LNHDA and CDR2 is SQIVND (reference sequence). The CDR3 runs 16 residues. The CDR3 is CASSSLPGNGGNTIYF. The CDR3 DNA sequence: TGTGCCAGTAGCTCCCTCCCCGGGAATGGTGGAAACACCATATATTTT.

This clone came up once. The V and J genes are TRBV7-3 and TRBJ2-7, with TRBD2 as a possible D gene (5 bases). The V end was cut by 1 base, the J end by 2 bases, with 12 bases between. The CDR3 covers 15 residues. CDR1 and CDR2 (germline): SGHTA, FQGTGA. This CDR3 reads CASSLNGGRAYEQYF. Here the CDR3 DNA reads TGTGCCAGCAGCTTAAACGGAGGTAGGGCCTACGAGCAGTACTTC.

The rearrangement uses TRBV29-1 and TRBJ2-5, with TRBD2 identical over 9 bases. The CDR3 consists of 14 residues. CDR1 is SQVTM, CDR2 ANQGSEA, per germline. The J segment lost 1 base and the V segment lost 8 bases, leaving 8 bases of the junction unmatched. In nucleotides, the CDR3 is TGCAGCTACCCATTTAGCGGGAGCCAAGAGACCCAGTACTTC. Translating it yields CSYPFSGSQETQYF.

This chain uses TRBV6-6 with TRBJ2-7; D gene unclear. CDR3 length equals 11 residues. CDR1 MNHNY and CDR2 SVGAGI come from the germline V gene (reference sequence). With 10 bases removed from V and 3 bases from J, the gap between germline ends came to 10 bases. The CDR3 is CATSTYYEQYF. Written as DNA, the CDR3 is TGTGCCACCTCAACCTACTACGAGCAGTACTTC.

This clone was found a few times. This chain connects TRBV27 to TRBJ1-4, with 7 bases lining up with TRBD1. CDR3 length equals 15 residues. The germline CDR1 and CDR2 sequences are MNHEY and SMNVEV (reference sequence). J lost 7 bases, V lost 2 bases, and 7 bases had no gene match. Here the CDR3 DNA reads TGTGCCAGCAGTTTACGAAGGGGGCCGGTTGAAAAACTGTTTTTT. It encodes CASSLRRGPVEKLFF.

V and J are TRBV5-3 and TRBJ2-7; the match to TRBD2 covers 10 bases. TRBV5-3 is filed as an ORF, its function uncertain. This CDR3 is built from 20 residues. After removal of 3 bases from V and 3 bases from J, the junction contained 21 bases not matched to a gene. CDR3 sequence (DNA): TGTGCCAGAAGCTGCATTTCCGGGACTAGCGCTGTTAAAAAGAACTACGAGCAGTACTTC. This gives the protein CARSCISGTSAVKKNYEQYF.

The chain recombines TRBV5-1 with TRBJ2-2; D perhaps matches TRBD2 (5 bases). The CDR3 runs 18 residues. V lost 1 base and J lost 0, with 16 bases in between. Germline CDR1 SGHRS, CDR2 YFSETQ. DNA for the CDR3: TGCGCCAGCAGCTTGTCGAATCCGGGGATTCCGAACACCGGGGAGCTGTTTTTT. It encodes CASSLSNPGIPNTGELFF.

This rearrangement joins TRBV11-3 to TRBJ1-3; no clear D. The CDR3 totals 15 residues. Trimming removed 9 bases from V and 6 bases from J, with 21 bases in between. Germline CDR1 and CDR2: SGHNT and YENEEA. CDR3 coding DNA: TGTGCCAGTTGCGTACGATCGGGCGGGCAAAACACCATATATTTT. Protein product: CASCVRSGGQNTIYF.

V usage is TRBV15 and J usage is TRBJ2-2, with D unresolved. The CDR3 runs to 15 residues. Per germline, CDR1 LNHNV and CDR2 YYDKDF (reference sequence). The V gene lost 7 bases and the J gene lost 2 bases, with 14 bases spanning the gap. CDR3 in DNA: TGTGCCACCAACAAAGGAGTGAGAAACACCGGGGAGCTGTTTTTT. It is translated as CATNKGVRNTGELFF.

J is TRBJ1-1 and V is TRBV6-5, with D maybe TRBD1 (5 bases). Germline V gene lookup returns CDR1 MNHEY and CDR2 SVGAGI. CDR3 length: 12 residues. V lost 8 bases and J lost 6, with 13 bases in between. The CDR3 DNA is TGTGCCAGCCATACCCGGGGGGCTGAAGCTTTCTTT. Its protein is CASHTRGAEAFF.

The V and J genes are TRBV5-5 and TRBJ1-4, with 8 nucleotides matching TRBD1. Germline V lookup: CDR1 SGHKS, CDR2 YYEKEE (reference sequence). The CDR3 consists of 13 residues. The V and J ends lost 7 bases and 5 bases, in that order; junction bases with no gene match: 4. For the CDR3, the DNA is TGTGCCAGCCGGGACAGGCGGAATGAAAAACTGTTTTTT. Translating gives CASRDRRNEKLFF.

The chain recombines TRBV30 with TRBJ1-4; D is unresolved. CDR3 size: 14 residues. Trimming took 0 bases from V and 7 from J, leaving 12 bases between them. Germline V CDR1 and CDR2: GTSNPN, SVGIG (reference sequence). This chain's CDR3 is CAWSVSRGSEKLFF. CDR3 coding DNA: TGTGCCTGGAGTGTATCCCGGGGAAGTGAAAAACTGTTTTTT.

V is TRBV27 and J is TRBJ2-1, with D tentatively TRBD1 (5 bases). Per the germline V gene, CDR1 is MNHEY and CDR2 is SMNVEV (reference sequence). The CDR3 contains 14 residues. V lost 6 bases and J 0 bases, leaving 9 bases between the germline ends. The CDR3 loop is CASRRRGSYNEQFF. The DNA of the CDR3 is TGTGCCAGCAGGCGAAGGGGCTCCTACAATGAGCAGTTCTTC.

The chain couples TRBV10-3 to TRBJ2-1; 7 bases line up with TRBD2. V was clipped by 10 bases and J by 8 bases; unmatched bases: 14. This CDR3 spans 14 amino acids. The germline CDR1 and CDR2 sequences are ENHRY and SYGVKD. The DNA of the CDR3 is TGTGCCAGTCGTAAGGCGGGAGTAGACGATGAGCAGTTCTTC. Translating gives CASRKAGVDDEQFF.

The rearrangement uses TRBV29-1 and TRBJ2-1; D not resolved. The CDR3 is 14 residues long. Germline V gene data show CDR1 as SQVTM and CDR2 as ANQGSEA. V was pared by 4 bases and J by 2 bases, with 12 bases between. For the CDR3, the DNA is TGCAGCGTTGCCGGTTTCGGTCCCTACAATGAGCAGTTCTTC. This sequence encodes CSVAGFGPYNEQFF.

The genes are TRBV5-1 and TRBJ2-2, with 8 bases identical to TRBD2. The germline CDR1 and CDR2 sequences are SGHRS and YFSETQ. V lost 4 bases to trimming and J lost 0 bases; unmatched junction nucleotides: 2. This CDR3 region has 15 residues. The CDR3 loop is CASSVGLANTGELFF. The CDR3 nucleotides are TGCGCCAGCAGCGTGGGACTAGCGAACACCGGGGAGCTGTTTTTT.

The chain couples TRBV28 to TRBJ1-2; perhaps TRBD1 as D (6 bases). Between the trimmed V and J ends, which lost 8 bases and 4 bases, there was a span of 17 bases. This CDR3 region has 14 residues. CDR1 and CDR2 from the germline V gene are MDHEN and SYDVKM. CDR3 protein: CASGPGGQLYGYTF. Here the CDR3 DNA reads TGTGCCAGCGGCCCGGGGGGGCAACTCTATGGCTACACCTTC.

The CDR3 coding sequence is TGTGCCAGCAGTTACGTGGGGGGAGGTGGTGGCTACACCTTC. Protein: CASSYVGGGGGYTF. The chain joins TRBV6-5 to TRBJ1-2; D might be TRBD1 (5 bases). CDR3 length equals 14 residues. The V gene's germline CDR1 is MNHEY and CDR2 SVGAGI. V was trimmed by 2 bases and J by 7 bases, leaving 14 bases between them.

The V and J genes are TRBV19 and TRBJ2-5; 10 positions match TRBD2. V lost 6 bases, J lost 0 bases, and 4 bases stayed unmatched. This CDR3 contains 15 residues. Germline lookup yields CDR1 LNHDA and CDR2 SQIVND (reference sequence). CDR3 residues: CASSRTSGYQETQYF. As DNA, the CDR3 is TGTGCCAGTAGCCGGACTAGCGGTTACCAAGAGACCCAGTACTTC.